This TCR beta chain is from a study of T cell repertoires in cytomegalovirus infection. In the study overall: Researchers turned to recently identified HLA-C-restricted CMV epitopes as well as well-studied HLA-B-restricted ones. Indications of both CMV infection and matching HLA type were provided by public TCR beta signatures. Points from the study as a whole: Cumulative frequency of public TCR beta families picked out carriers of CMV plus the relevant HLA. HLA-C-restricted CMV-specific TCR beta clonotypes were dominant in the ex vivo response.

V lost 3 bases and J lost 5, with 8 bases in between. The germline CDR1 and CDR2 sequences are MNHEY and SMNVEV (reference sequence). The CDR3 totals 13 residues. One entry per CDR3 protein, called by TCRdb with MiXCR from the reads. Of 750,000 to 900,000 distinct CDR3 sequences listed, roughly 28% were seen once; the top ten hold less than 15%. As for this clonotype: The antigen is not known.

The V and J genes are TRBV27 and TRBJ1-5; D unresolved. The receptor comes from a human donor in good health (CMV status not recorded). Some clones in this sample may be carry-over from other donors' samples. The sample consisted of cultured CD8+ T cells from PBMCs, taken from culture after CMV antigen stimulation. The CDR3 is CASSLFGDQPQHF. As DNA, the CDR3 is TGTGCCAGCAGTTTGTTCGGGGATCAGCCCCAGCATTTT.